Below are 20 T cell receptor beta chains sequenced from a single sample in a study of immune cell composition in non-small cell lung cancer. The normal lung sample lay at least 3 cm, and maximally far, from the tumour. Sequencing was performed with immunoSEQ multiplex PCR; in TCRdb, only in-frame clones are kept and a portion is missing. The data hold roughly 2,800 clones, with around 80% observed a single time. Material for sequencing was non-adjacent lung tissue. The receptors derive from a human donor with non-small cell lung cancer.

The chain employs TRBV7-3 and TRBJ2-2; 7 positions match TRBD2. Germline V gene sequence: CDR1 SGHTA, CDR2 FQGTGA. The junction had 6 bases not matched to a gene; V was cut back by 1 base and J by 7 bases. The CDR3 length is 15 residues. CDR3 residues: CASSLRGGNGGELFF. CDR3 DNA: TGTGCCAGCAGCTTAAGGGGAGGGAACGGCGGGGAGCTGTTTTTT.

This chain links TRBV19 with TRBJ1-6; 10 bases agree with TRBD1. V was clipped by 6 bases and J by 10 bases; unmatched bases: 9. The CDR3 length is 15 residues. CDR1 and CDR2 from the germline V gene are LNHDA and SQIVND (reference sequence). The CDR3 loop is CASSRGDRGNSPLHF. The CDR3 region has the DNA TGTGCCAGTAGCCGCGGGGACAGGGGAAACTCACCCCTCCACTTT. The full variable domain, rest sourced from reference TRBV19 and TRBJ1-6, is DGGITQSPKYLFRKEGQNVTLSCEQNLNHDAMYWYRQDPGQGLRLIYYSQIVNDFQKGDIAEGYSVSREKKESFPLTVTSAQKNPTAFYLCASSRGDRGNSPLHFGNGTRLTVT.

J is TRBJ1-4 and V is TRBV10-2; tentatively, D is TRBD1 (5 bases). CDR1 and CDR2 (germline): WSHSY, SAAADI. CDR3 length: 15 amino acids. The germline V and J ends were trimmed by 3 bases and 6 bases, with 14 bases remaining between them. Here the CDR3 reads CASSDYLQGDEKLFF. The CDR3 nucleotides are TGCGCCAGCAGTGACTATCTTCAGGGTGATGAAAAACTGTTTTTT.

The genes are TRBV11-1 and TRBJ2-5, with D possibly matching TRBD2 (7 bases). CDR3 size: 16 residues. V shed 5 bases and J shed 4 bases, with 20 bases lying between them. The germline CDR1 and CDR2 sequences are SGHAT and FQDESV (reference sequence). The CDR3 bases are TGTGCCAGCAGCCATCGAGGGGGAGGGGGGCGAGAGACCCAGTACTTC. Translation: CASSHRGGGGRETQYF.

The chain uses TRBV21-1 and TRBJ2-6; the D call TRBD1 from the table was never checked on the DNA. TRBV21-1 is described as a pseudogene. This CDR3 comprises 18 residues. Here the CDR3 reads CASTNWDIGHSGANVLTF. CDR3 DNA: TGTGCCAGCACCAATTGGGACATCGGACACTCTGGGGCCAACGTCCTGACTTTC.

The DNA of the CDR3 is TGCAGTGCCTTGAACGGGGAGACCCAGTACTTC. Encoded protein: CSALNGETQYF. The rearrangement joins TRBV20-1 to TRBJ2-5; D ambiguous. The CDR3 contains 11 residues. Germline values: CDR1 DFQATT, CDR2 SNEGSKA (reference sequence). The V gene lost 6 bases and the J gene lost 5 bases, with 10 bases spanning the gap.

This chain joins TRBV15 and TRBJ1-6, with D unclear. The CDR3 is made up of 14 amino acids. With 0 bases removed from V and 5 bases from J, the gap between germline ends came to 5 bases. Germline V gives CDR1 LNHNV, CDR2 YYDKDF (reference sequence). The DNA for the CDR3 is TGTGCCACCAGCAGAGATCAGAATAATTCACCCCTCCACTTT. This sequence encodes CATSRDQNNSPLHF.

The chain has TRBV5-1 and TRBJ2-1; the D is unclear. CDR3 length: 11 residues. V was trimmed by 2 bases and J by 13 bases, leaving 10 bases between them. Germline V gene lookup returns CDR1 SGHRS and CDR2 YFSETQ. Written as DNA, the CDR3 is TGCGCCAGCAGCTTTTCCGGTAACCAGTTCTTC. Encoded protein: CASSFSGNQFF.

This chain links TRBV21-1 with TRBJ1-4; the listed D gene, TRBD1, was not tested against the DNA. TRBV21-1 is classified as a pseudogene. This CDR3 spans 21 amino acids. The CDR3 region is CASSKESQGRNHRFANEKLFF. The CDR3 DNA reads as TGTGCCAGCAGCAAAGAGTCGCAGGGCCGAAACCACCGCTTTGCTAATGAAAAACTGTTTTTT.

In its sample, this clone was seen once. The chain uses TRBV5-4 and TRBJ2-7; 8 bases map to TRBD1. In germline, CDR1 is SGHNT, CDR2 YYREEE (reference sequence). Unmatched junction bases numbered 11, after V lost 4 bases and J lost 5 bases. The CDR3 is 15 residues long. This CDR3 is CASSPRQGPNHEQYF. CDR3 DNA: TGTGCCAGCAGCCCCCGACAGGGGCCCAACCACGAGCAGTACTTC.

The rearrangement joins TRBV19 to TRBJ2-1; possible D gene TRBD1, 5 bases. This CDR3 spans 13 amino acids. Per germline, CDR1 LNHDA and CDR2 SQIVND (reference sequence). Trimming took 3 bases from V and 10 from J, leaving 13 bases between them. The CDR3 spells CASSILGHGEQFF. CDR3 DNA sequence: TGTGCCAGTAGTATTCTGGGGCATGGAGAGCAGTTCTTC. The full variable domain, rest sourced from reference TRBV19 and TRBJ2-1, is DGGITQSPKYLFRKEGQNVTLSCEQNLNHDAMYWYRQDPGQGLRLIYYSQIVNDFQKGDIAEGYSVSREKKESFPLTVTSAQKNPTAFYLCASSILGHGEQFFGPGTRLTVL.

The chain joins TRBV2 to TRBJ2-3; tentatively, D is TRBD1 (6 bases). The V end was cut by 7 bases, the J end by 4 bases, with 15 bases between. The germline V gene has CDR1 SNHLY and CDR2 FYNNEI. This CDR3 contains 14 residues. The CDR3 DNA reads as TGTGCCAGCATTAAGATGGGGGCCCCAGATACGCAGTATTTT. Translating it yields CASIKMGAPDTQYF.

The V call is TRBV6-6, the J call TRBJ2-1; 14 bases are shared with TRBD2. The CDR3 totals 15 residues. Germline CDR1 MNHNY, CDR2 SVGAGI (reference sequence). The V and J ends lost 5 bases and 4 bases, in that order; junction bases with no gene match: 1. The CDR3 nucleotides are TGTGCCAGCAGTGGGACTAGCGGGAGTTACAATGAGCAGTTCTTC. Its protein product is CASSGTSGSYNEQFF.

The chain links TRBV11-2 to TRBJ2-5; possible D gene TRBD2, 5 bases. The CDR3 is made up of 16 amino acids. Germline V gene data show CDR1 as SGHAT and CDR2 as FQNNGV. V was shortened by 2 bases and J by 4 bases, with 17 bases between the two germline ends. The CDR3: CASSLLASRAAETQYF. The CDR3, as DNA: TGTGCCAGCAGCTTATTAGCGTCGAGGGCCGCAGAGACCCAGTACTTC.

The chain is built from TRBV4-3 and TRBJ1-5, with 10 bases identical to TRBD1. Germline values: CDR1 LGHNA, CDR2 YSLEER. This CDR3 has 14 amino acids. The junction had 3 bases not matched to a gene; V was cut back by 3 bases and J by 7 bases. This CDR3 is CASSHGTGEQPQHF. The CDR3 coding sequence is TGCGCCAGCAGCCATGGGACAGGGGAACAGCCCCAGCATTTT.

This chain uses TRBV7-2 with TRBJ1-1, with no clear D. CDR1 is SGHTA, CDR2 FQGNSA, per germline. The CDR3 loop spans 16 amino acids. Trimming removed 5 bases from V and 2 bases from J, with 18 bases in between. The CDR3 nucleotides are TGTGCCAGCAGCCCGGATGGTACTAAAGGTAACACTGAAGCTTTCTTT. Translated: CASSPDGTKGNTEAFF.

CDR3 sequence reads: CASRAQGLAGGVGELFF. In DNA, the CDR3 is TGTGCCAGCAGGGCCCAGGGACTAGCGGGAGGGGTCGGGGAGCTGTTTTTT. The genes are TRBV2 and TRBJ2-2; 16 nucleotides line up with TRBD2. The V segment lost 6 bases and the J segment 7 bases; nucleotides outside the gene matches: 8. The germline gives CDR1 SNHLY, CDR2 FYNNEI. The CDR3 length is 17 residues. Together with reference TRBV2 and TRBJ2-2, the CDR3 gives the full variable domain: EPEVTQTPSHQVTQMGQEVILRCVPISNHLYFYWYRQILGQKVEFLVSFYNNEISEKSEIFDDQFSVERPDGSNFTLKIRSTKLEDSAMYFCASRAQGLAGGVGELFFGEGSRLTVL.

The gene calls are TRBV27 and TRBJ2-6; possibly TRBD1 for D (5 bases). The CDR3 has 15 amino acids. CDR1 MNHEY and CDR2 SMNVEV come from the germline V gene (reference sequence). Trimming cost V 5 bases and J 1 base, with 9 bases left between them. This CDR3 is CASSPRGSGANVLTF. The DNA for the CDR3 is TGTGCCAGCAGTCCAAGGGGATCTGGGGCCAACGTCCTGACTTTC.

The chain uses TRBV6-1 and TRBJ1-1; tentative D call: TRBD1 (6 bases). Germline loops: CDR1 MNHNS, CDR2 SASEGT. V lost 11 bases, J lost 3 bases, and 13 bases lay in between. The CDR3 is 12 residues long. The CDR3 spells CACDRLYTEAFF. The CDR3 coding sequence is TGTGCCTGCGACAGGTTGTACACTGAAGCTTTCTTT.

This chain links TRBV7-6 with TRBJ2-7, with 11 bases aligning to TRBD1. This CDR3 region has 14 residues. In germline, CDR1 is SGHVS, CDR2 FNYEAQ. V was pared by 3 bases and J by 7 bases, with 5 bases of the junction left unmatched. The CDR3 protein is CASSLEDRGREQYF. CDR3 DNA: TGTGCCAGCAGCTTGGAGGACAGGGGGCGGGAGCAGTACTTC.